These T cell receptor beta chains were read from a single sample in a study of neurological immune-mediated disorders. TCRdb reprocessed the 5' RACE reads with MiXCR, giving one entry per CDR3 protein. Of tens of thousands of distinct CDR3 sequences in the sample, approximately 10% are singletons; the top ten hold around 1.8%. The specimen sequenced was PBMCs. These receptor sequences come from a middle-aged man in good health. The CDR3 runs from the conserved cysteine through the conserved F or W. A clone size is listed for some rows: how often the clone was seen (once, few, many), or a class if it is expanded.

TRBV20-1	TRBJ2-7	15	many	CSAKEGLAGPYEQYF
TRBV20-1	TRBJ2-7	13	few	CSARAQGRREQYF
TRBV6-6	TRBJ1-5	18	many	CASISDRSFSDSNQPQHF
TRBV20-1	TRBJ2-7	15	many	CSARDLGGSSYEQYF
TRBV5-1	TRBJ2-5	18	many	CASSLGLAGGIYQETQYF
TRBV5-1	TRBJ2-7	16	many	CASSSGTGGLSYEQYF
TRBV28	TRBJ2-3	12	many	CATSSSTDTQYF
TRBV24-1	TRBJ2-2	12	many	CATSEYTGELFF
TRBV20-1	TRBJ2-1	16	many	CSARGLGGGAGNEQFF
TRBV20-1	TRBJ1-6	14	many	CSAPFGRAGSPLHF
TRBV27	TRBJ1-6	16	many	CASSLSGDSWNSPLHF
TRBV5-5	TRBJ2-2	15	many	CASRNGQGNTGELFF
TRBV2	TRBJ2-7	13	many	CASSPGQPYEQYF
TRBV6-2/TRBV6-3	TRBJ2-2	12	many	CASSYSGGELFF
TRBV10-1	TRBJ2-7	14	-	CASLSGEGSYEQYF
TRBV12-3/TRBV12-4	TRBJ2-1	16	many	CASSLVGGGAFHEQFF
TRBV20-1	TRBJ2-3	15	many	CSARGLGGGTDTQYF